A selection of T cell receptor beta chains follows, all from one sample in a study of CD8 T cells in Susac syndrome. In TCRdb, the immunoSEQ multiplex PCR reads were re-called with MiXCR into one record per CDR3 protein. The sample shows under 550,000 distinct CDR3 sequences, around 83% of them seen only once. The sequenced sample consisted of CD8+ T cells from PBMCs. These receptors were taken from a human donor with multiple sclerosis. The CDR3 runs from the conserved cysteine through the conserved F or W. Each record gives: J gene, clone size, V gene, CDR3 protein. Some rows have no size entry. The others give once, few or many, or a class for an expanded clone.

j_call: TRBJ2-4
clone_size: -
v_call: TRBV4-1
cdr3_aa: CASSHLGGAKNIQYF

j_call: TRBJ2-7
clone_size: -
v_call: TRBV5-4
cdr3_aa: CASSSTSVSYEQYF

j_call: TRBJ2-1
clone_size: -
v_call: TRBV28
cdr3_aa: CATWSLRNEQFF

j_call: TRBJ1-1
clone_size: once
v_call: TRBV28
cdr3_aa: CASKRNGRNEAFF

j_call: TRBJ2-7
clone_size: -
v_call: TRBV27
cdr3_aa: CASSTVSSGPSYEQYF

j_call: TRBJ2-3
clone_size: few
v_call: TRBV27
cdr3_aa: CASSSDRGADTQYF

j_call: TRBJ2-1
clone_size: -
v_call: TRBV4-1
cdr3_aa: CASSQEMRQGGNEQFF

j_call: TRBJ2-5
clone_size: -
v_call: TRBV7-6
cdr3_aa: CASSTSPRGQETQYF

j_call: TRBJ2-1
clone_size: -
v_call: TRBV6-1
cdr3_aa: CASSPPGTSGGADVNEQFF

j_call: TRBJ2-1
clone_size: -
v_call: TRBV4-1
cdr3_aa: CASSQDGLTGGRDNEQFF

j_call: TRBJ2-1
clone_size: -
v_call: TRBV6-5
cdr3_aa: CASQVGGRRRGNEQFF

j_call: TRBJ2-6
clone_size: -
v_call: TRBV19
cdr3_aa: CASSIRGTAYEGANVLTF

j_call: TRBJ1-1
clone_size: -
v_call: TRBV27
cdr3_aa: CASSPGLSGAEAFF

j_call: TRBJ1-4
clone_size: -
v_call: TRBV15
cdr3_aa: CATSEGAGEGGEKLFF

j_call: TRBJ2-7
clone_size: -
v_call: TRBV27
cdr3_aa: CASSLSPTGYVYEQYF

j_call: TRBJ1-1
clone_size: -
v_call: TRBV5-5
cdr3_aa: CASSLEGEGEAFF

j_call: TRBJ2-1
clone_size: -
v_call: TRBV25-1
cdr3_aa: CASTKWGRGLRDNEQFF

j_call: TRBJ1-6
clone_size: -
v_call: TRBV11-2
cdr3_aa: CASSLDVWGDPSPLHF

j_call: TRBJ2-7
clone_size: -
v_call: TRBV30
cdr3_aa: CAWSDKRTGGVDEQYF

j_call: TRBJ2-2
clone_size: -
v_call: TRBV6-5
cdr3_aa: CASSSGRLITGELFF

j_call: TRBJ2-1
clone_size: -
v_call: TRBV20-1
cdr3_aa: CSAPDGIYNEQFF

j_call: TRBJ1-2
clone_size: -
v_call: TRBV6-5
cdr3_aa: CASSNPGPNYGYTF

j_call: TRBJ2-7
clone_size: -
v_call: TRBV27
cdr3_aa: CASSFWGTGSTEQYF

j_call: TRBJ2-1
clone_size: -
v_call: TRBV29-1
cdr3_aa: CSNGLAGQPTEHEQFF

j_call: TRBJ2-5
clone_size: once
v_call: TRBV25-1
cdr3_aa: CASSERGGPSGQEAQYF

j_call: TRBJ1-1
clone_size: -
v_call: TRBV5-1
cdr3_aa: CASSLTGLATEAFF

j_call: TRBJ2-2
clone_size: few
v_call: TRBV30
cdr3_aa: CAWSWGNTGELFF

j_call: TRBJ1-1
clone_size: -
v_call: TRBV5-5
cdr3_aa: CASSEHSLEAFF

j_call: TRBJ2-1
clone_size: -
v_call: TRBV4-1
cdr3_aa: CASSYEQGTYNEQFF

j_call: TRBJ2-7
clone_size: -
v_call: TRBV11-2
cdr3_aa: CASHDGSYEQYF

j_call: TRBJ2-1
clone_size: -
v_call: TRBV20-1
cdr3_aa: CSARDFGLAGTSTYNEQFF

j_call: TRBJ2-3
clone_size: once
v_call: TRBV28
cdr3_aa: CASSWVKREVDTDTQYF

j_call: TRBJ2-3
clone_size: -
v_call: TRBV3-1
cdr3_aa: CASSPGEGEDTQYF

j_call: TRBJ2-7
clone_size: -
v_call: TRBV5-1
cdr3_aa: CASSQGQGDYEQYF

j_call: TRBJ2-1
clone_size: -
v_call: TRBV7-9
cdr3_aa: CASRPPMDYYNEQFF

j_call: TRBJ2-1
clone_size: -
v_call: TRBV28
cdr3_aa: CASSLGSFRSYNEQFF

j_call: TRBJ2-1
clone_size: -
v_call: TRBV12-3/TRBV12-4
cdr3_aa: CASAGIEQFF

j_call: TRBJ1-2
clone_size: -
v_call: TRBV29-1
cdr3_aa: CSVETGGNYGYTF

j_call: TRBJ2-5
clone_size: -
v_call: TRBV4-1
cdr3_aa: CASSQDGTGEGETQYF

j_call: TRBJ2-1
clone_size: -
v_call: TRBV28
cdr3_aa: CASSFSERLSSYNEQFF

j_call: TRBJ2-1
clone_size: -
v_call: TRBV12-5
cdr3_aa: CASGLVKAGAFYNEQFF

j_call: TRBJ2-5
clone_size: -
v_call: TRBV2
cdr3_aa: CASSDPDREDSETQYF

j_call: TRBJ2-3
clone_size: -
v_call: TRBV7-9
cdr3_aa: CASSLGGSGARDTQYF

j_call: TRBJ2-1
clone_size: -
v_call: TRBV28
cdr3_aa: CASRFGRGYNEQFF

j_call: TRBJ2-7
clone_size: once
v_call: TRBV5-1
cdr3_aa: CASSLDGAYYEQYF

j_call: TRBJ2-3
clone_size: -
v_call: TRBV27
cdr3_aa: CASSSRTSGSPYSTDTQYF

j_call: TRBJ2-3
clone_size: -
v_call: TRBV10-3
cdr3_aa: CAIRDSPTDTQYF

j_call: TRBJ2-1
clone_size: -
v_call: TRBV7-9
cdr3_aa: CASSLWASGGNEQFF

j_call: TRBJ1-1
clone_size: -
v_call: TRBV30
cdr3_aa: CAWGPFGRAFF

j_call: TRBJ2-7
clone_size: -
v_call: TRBV10-3
cdr3_aa: CAITSGTGTYEQYF

j_call: TRBJ1-1
clone_size: -
v_call: TRBV6-1
cdr3_aa: CASILTVTEAFF

j_call: TRBJ2-7
clone_size: few
v_call: TRBV5-4
cdr3_aa: CASSTGLAEPYEQYF

j_call: TRBJ2-1
clone_size: -
v_call: TRBV27
cdr3_aa: CASSRRTSYEQFF

j_call: TRBJ1-2
clone_size: few
v_call: TRBV4-2
cdr3_aa: CASSPGTGRHGYTF

j_call: TRBJ1-6
clone_size: -
v_call: TRBV5-1
cdr3_aa: CASSLKIETGDNSPLHF

j_call: TRBJ2-2
clone_size: -
v_call: TRBV30
cdr3_aa: CAQEGFPGELFF